These 2 T cell receptor beta chains share one sample of origin, sequenced in a study of T cells in Graves' hyperthyroidism and ophthalmopathy. TCR beta CDR3 regions were amplified from RNA. The TCR CDR3 first-round RT-PCR relied on the HTBI primer set. TCRdb re-called the multiplex PCR reads through MiXCR, storing one row per CDR3 protein. The table shows 250,000 to 300,000 distinct CDR3 sequences, with roughly 15% occurring only once. Sample: blood. These TCRs come from a woman aged 40 to 50 with Graves' hyperthyroidism that later progressed to Graves' ophthalmopathy.

At least ten counts were recorded for this clonotype. This chain joins TRBV29-1 and TRBJ1-1, with 7 bases that match TRBD1. The CDR3 consists of 12 residues. Trimming at V came to 3 bases and at J to 8 bases, leaving 6 bases not matched to a gene. The germline CDR1 and CDR2 sequences are SQVTM and ANQGSEA. Here the CDR3 reads CSVDGKTGEAFF. The CDR3 DNA is TGCAGCGTTGATGGGAAGACAGGGGAAGCTTTCTTT.

The table lists this clonotype with many counts. The chain carries TRBV9 and TRBJ2-1, with unresolved D. Germline V CDR1 and CDR2: SGDLS, YYNGEE. The CDR3 covers 12 residues. Between the trimmed V and J ends, which lost 1 base and 7 bases, there was a span of 6 bases. The CDR3 region has the DNA TGTGCCAGCAGCGTACCTAGAAATGAGCAGTTCTTC. This translates into CASSVPRNEQFF. Full variable domain (remainder filled in from reference TRBV9 and TRBJ2-1): DSGVTQTPKHLITATGQRVTLRCSPRSGDLSVYWYQQSLDQGLQFLIQYYNGEERAKGNILERFSAQQFPDLHSELNLSSLELGDSALYFCASSVPRNEQFFGPGTRLTVL.